The 30 T cell receptor beta chains below all came from one sample that was sequenced in a study of blood T cells in healthy people across ages. A second about 7 to 12 cycle PCR used barcoded and J-beta primers. TCRdb independently ran MiXCR on the 5' RACE reads; one entry per CDR3 protein. The table includes around 800,000 distinct CDR3 sequences, around 24% detected once. The same data also went into a second study, on T cells of mothers and their children.

Source material: blood. These receptors were taken from a boy aged 5-17 years in good health.

This clonotype was observed a few times. V gene TRBV7-9 combines with J gene TRBJ2-3; D call uncertain. The germline gives CDR1 SEHNR, CDR2 FQNEAQ (reference sequence). The CDR3 length is 16 residues. V was shortened by 1 base and J by 2 bases, with 13 bases between the two germline ends. CDR3 in DNA: TGTGCCAGCAGCTTAGTTGCCGGCCCTGACACAGATACGCAGTATTTT. Its translation: CASSLVAGPDTDTQYF. The variable domain in full, with the rest retrieved from reference TRBV7-9 and TRBJ2-3, is DTGVSQNPRHKITKRGQNVTFRCDPISEHNRLYWYRQTLGQGPEFLTYFQNEAQLEKSRLLSDRFSAERPKGSFSTLEIQRTEQGDSAMYLCASSLVAGPDTDTQYFGPGTRLTVL.

Details on this clonotype: One end of the junction fails to match germline, which may point to a read error. V and J are TRBV7-3 and TRBJ1-3, with TRBD1 matching 9 bases. Per the germline V gene, CDR1 is SGHTA and CDR2 is FQGTGA. The CDR3 sequence is 16 residues long. CDR3 in DNA: TGCGCCAGCAGTTTCGGACAGGGGACAGGAGGAAACACCATATATTTT. Its translation is CASSFGQGTGGNTIYF.

This chain uses TRBV27 with TRBJ2-7; D gene unclear. The V gene's germline CDR1 is MNHEY and CDR2 SMNVEV (reference sequence). Trimming stripped 5 bases from V and 2 bases from J, with 19 bases between. There are 16 residues in the CDR3. CDR3 sequence (DNA): TGTGCCAGCAGTGATATCACACCCACGGTACCCTACGAGCAGTACTTC. It translates to CASSDITPTVPYEQYF.

V is TRBV28 and J is TRBJ1-4; D unresolved. This CDR3 is built from 14 residues. Trimming removed 1 base at V and 2 bases at J, with 5 bases between. Germline CDR1 is MDHEN and CDR2 is SYDVKM. CDR3 in amino acids: CASSLYPTNEKLFF. In DNA, the CDR3 is TGTGCCAGCAGTTTATATCCCACTAATGAAAAACTGTTTTTT.

The DNA of the CDR3 is TGTGCCAGCAGCTTAACCGGGGGGCTCACAGATACGCAGTATTTT. It specifies CASSLTGGLTDTQYF. The V call is TRBV7-3, the J call TRBJ2-3; TRBD2 is a possible D gene (7 bases). Germline CDR1 is SGHTA and CDR2 is FQGTGA. The V and J ends lost 0 bases and 2 bases respectively, with 9 bases between them. The CDR3 has 15 amino acids.

This chain links TRBV2 with TRBJ2-2; D is undetermined. Trimming shortened V by 3 bases and J by 5 bases, and 7 bases separated the two germline ends. Germline CDR1 reads SNHLY; CDR2 reads FYNNEI. This CDR3 comprises 13 residues. Here the CDR3 reads CASSDMGTGELFF. The CDR3 nucleotides read TGTGCCAGCAGTGACATGGGGACCGGGGAGCTGTTTTTT.

This clonotype came up a few times. This chain joins TRBV4-2 and TRBJ2-7; TRBD2 matches at 9 bases. CDR3 length equals 17 residues. V shed 0 bases, J shed 0 bases, and the junction held 6 bases outside the gene matches. CDR1 and CDR2 from the germline V gene are LGHNA and YNFKEQ. The CDR3 region is CASSQERGGPSSYEQYF. CDR3 sequence (DNA): TGTGCCAGCAGCCAAGAGCGGGGGGGCCCGAGCTCCTACGAGCAGTACTTC.

This clonotype appeared a few times. Its ends do not fully match the called genes, so a read error is possible. V gene TRBV7-9 combines with J gene TRBJ1-2, with a weak D call TRBD1 (6 bases). This CDR3 comprises 19 residues. CDR1 SEHNR and CDR2 FQNEAQ come from the germline V gene (reference sequence). The chain's CDR3 is CAGSPSNRVPRKTNYGYTF. CDR3 DNA sequence: TGTGCCGGCAGCCCCAGCAACAGGGTACCCAGGAAAACTAACTATGGCTACACCTTC.

The genes are TRBV27 and TRBJ2-5; the D gene is possibly TRBD1 (6 bases). The CDR3 runs to 14 residues. Germline CDR1 reads MNHEY; CDR2 reads SMNVEV (reference sequence). V was trimmed by 5 bases and J by 7 bases, leaving 17 bases between them. The CDR3 loop reads CASSISGAYGTQYF. The DNA for the CDR3 is TGTGCCAGCAGTATCTCAGGGGCATATGGGACCCAGTACTTC.

The CDR3 DNA reads TGTGCCAGCAGCTTAATGGTCCGGGACACCTACAATGAGCAGTTCTTC. It codes for CASSLMVRDTYNEQFF. The V gene is TRBV7-3, the J gene TRBJ2-1; maybe TRBD1 (6 bases). V was cut by 1 base and J by 2 bases, with 12 bases left in between. The CDR3 runs to 16 residues. CDR1 and CDR2 (germline): SGHTA, FQGTGA.

Details on this clonotype: At one of its ends the junction is not consistent with the germline gene, which may arise from a read error. The chain combines TRBV18 with TRBJ2-5; 12 nucleotides match TRBD2. The CDR3 runs to 14 residues. Germline CDR1 is KGHSH and CDR2 is LQKENI. CDR3 sequence reads: CASSPGLAGPIEDF. The CDR3 bases are TGTGCCAGCTCACCTGGACTAGCGGGGCCGATTGAGGACTTC.

This clonotype was counted a few times. This rearrangement joins TRBV6-2 or TRBV6-3 to TRBJ2-1; 7 bases map to TRBD1. This CDR3 has 17 amino acids. CDR1 is MNHEY and CDR2 is SVGEGT in the germline V gene. Trimming took 6 bases from V and 2 from J; bases not matched to a gene: 13. CDR3 sequence: CASSHRDSPTTYNEQFF. CDR3 coding DNA: TGTGCCAGCAGCCACCGGGACAGCCCAACTACCTACAATGAGCAGTTCTTC.

This clonotype was seen a handful of times. J is TRBJ2-1 and V is TRBV13; 10 nucleotides align to TRBD1. CDR3 size: 17 residues. J lost 11 bases, V lost 4 bases, and 17 bases had no gene match. Germline loops: CDR1 PRHDT, CDR2 FYEKMQ (reference sequence). CDR3 nucleotide sequence: TGTGCCAGCAGCTCCTCCCTGGGACAGGGGCCGATCCTCAAGCAGTTCTTC. Its protein is CASSSSLGQGPILKQFF.

This clonotype appeared a few times. The rearrangement joins TRBV4-1 to TRBJ1-4; TRBD1 might be the D (6 bases). CDR3 length: 15 residues. Germline CDR1 MGHRA, CDR2 YSYEKL. The V and J ends lost 4 bases and 5 bases respectively, with 14 bases between them. The CDR3 loop reads CASSRLGGGNEKLFF. CDR3 DNA sequence: TGCGCCAGCAGCCGCCTAGGGGGGGGAAATGAAAAACTGTTTTTT.

This chain links TRBV11-1 with TRBJ2-7; 9 bases agree with TRBD1. The V gene end was trimmed by 6 bases and the J gene end by 5 bases; junction bases not matched to a gene: 8. This CDR3 has 14 amino acids. Per the germline V gene, CDR1 is SGHAT and CDR2 is FQDESV (reference sequence). CDR3 region: CASSSTGGPDEQYF. In DNA, the CDR3 is TGTGCCAGCAGTTCTACAGGGGGCCCCGACGAGCAGTACTTC. Together with reference TRBV11-1 and TRBJ2-7, the CDR3 gives the full variable domain: EAEVAQSPRYKITEKSQAVAFWCDPISGHATLYWYRQILGQGPELLVQFQDESVVDDSQLPKDRFSAERLKGVDSTLKIQPAELGDSAMYLCASSSTGGPDEQYFGPGTRLTVT.

This clonotype was observed a few times. V gene TRBV4-1 combines with J gene TRBJ2-1; 16 positions agree with TRBD2. J lost 5 bases, V lost 0 bases, and 10 bases had no gene match. The length of the CDR3 is 20 residues. Germline values: CDR1 MGHRA, CDR2 YSYEKL. The CDR3 DNA sequence: TGCGCCAGCAGCCAAGATCAAGGGACTAGCGGGAGGGCCCTCAACAATGAGCAGTTCTTC. This codes for CASSQDQGTSGRALNNEQFF.

J is TRBJ1-2 and V is TRBV10-3, with 7 nucleotides matching TRBD1. Germline CDR1 and CDR2: ENHRY and SYGVKD. The CDR3 runs to 13 residues. V lost 5 bases and J lost 7; bases outside the gene matches: 7. For the CDR3, the DNA is TGTGCCATCAGTACGATCCAGGGGGGTGGCTACACCTTC. Protein: CAISTIQGGGYTF.

This chain connects TRBV20-1 to TRBJ1-6; D is possibly TRBD1 (5 bases). CDR3 length: 14 residues. CDR1 is DFQATT, CDR2 SNEGSKA, per germline (reference sequence). V was shortened by 6 bases and J by 7 bases, with 16 bases between the two germline ends. The chain's CDR3 is CSALVGGRNSPLHF. Here the CDR3 DNA reads TGCAGTGCCCTCGTGGGGGGGAGAAATTCACCCCTCCACTTT.

The chain carries TRBV3-1 and TRBJ2-5; TRBD2 aligns across 7 bases. With 8 bases clipped from V and 3 bases from J, the junction kept 6 bases outside the gene matches. Germline V CDR1 and CDR2: LGHDT, YNNKEL (reference sequence). CDR3 size: 13 residues. The CDR3: CASGASGKETQYF. The DNA of the CDR3 is TGTGCCAGCGGGGCTAGCGGAAAAGAGACCCAGTACTTC.

V gene TRBV29-1 combines with J gene TRBJ1-2; a possible D gene is TRBD1 (5 bases). Germline assignment: CDR1 SQVTM and CDR2 ANQGSEA. Trimming took 0 bases from V and 8 from J, leaving 16 bases between them. CDR3 length: 14 amino acids. The CDR3 region is CSVEDRRGSGGYTF. DNA of the CDR3: TGCAGCGTTGAAGATCGTAGGGGCTCCGGCGGCTACACCTTC.

The table lists this clonotype with a few counts. This chain joins TRBV12-3 or TRBV12-4 and TRBJ1-2, with unresolved D. The V gene lost 6 bases and the J gene lost 0 bases, with 11 bases spanning the gap. The CDR3 has 14 amino acids. CDR3 nucleotides: TGTGCCAGCAGCTTAAGCAGTTCTAACTATGGCTACACCTTC. It specifies CASSLSSSNYGYTF.

The genes are TRBV20-1 and TRBJ2-5; TRBD1 aligns across 12 bases. The DNA matches TRBJ2-7 better at its end, which makes the J call doubtful. CDR3 length: 18 amino acids. The germline V gene encodes CDR1 DFQATT and CDR2 SNEGSKA (reference sequence). CDR3 loop: CSARNPGTGGFFSYEQYF. Written as DNA, the CDR3 is TGCAGTGCTAGAAATCCCGGGACAGGGGGCTTTTTTTCCTACGAGCAGTACTTC.

The J gene is TRBJ2-7, the V gene TRBV4-1, with TRBD2 identical over 15 bases. The CDR3 extends over 18 amino acids. Germline V CDR1 and CDR2: MGHRA, YSYEKL. The V and J ends lost 1 base and 5 bases, in that order; junction bases with no gene match: 9. For the CDR3, the DNA is TGCGCCAGCAGCCAAGCATTCCGGACTAGCGGGGGGGCCAACGAGCAGTACTTC. This translates into CASSQAFRTSGGANEQYF.

The rearrangement links TRBV5-1 to TRBJ2-5; a possible D gene is TRBD1 (5 bases). The J call is in doubt because the DNA end fits TRBJ2-7 better. Germline V CDR1 and CDR2: SGHRS, YFSETQ. This CDR3 region has 13 residues. CDR3 protein: CASSLAGPNEQYF. CDR3 coding DNA: TGCGCCAGCAGCTTGGCAGGGCCAAACGAGCAGTACTTC.

This clonotype was observed a handful of times. This sequence joins TRBV7-9 and TRBJ2-2; no clear D. Trimming shortened V by 0 bases and J by 2 bases, and 7 bases separated the two germline ends. The CDR3 runs 15 residues. Per germline, CDR1 SEHNR and CDR2 FQNEAQ (reference sequence). CDR3 residues: CASSLARGNTGELFF. CDR3 in DNA: TGTGCCAGCAGCTTAGCGAGAGGAAACACCGGGGAGCTGTTTTTT.

This chain joins TRBV6-5 and TRBJ1-2, with 7 bases that match TRBD1. The CDR3 is 15 residues long. Trimming cost V 5 bases and J 5 bases; bases outside gene matches: 11. CDR1 and CDR2 (germline): MNHEY, SVGAGI. CDR3 loop: CASSPRDRFGYGYTF. The CDR3 DNA reads TGTGCCAGCAGTCCTCGGGACAGATTTGGGTATGGCTACACCTTC.

This clonotype has more than one count but fewer than ten. The chain uses TRBV7-2 and TRBJ1-2; no definite D call. Germline loops: CDR1 SGHTA, CDR2 FQGNSA. V lost 5 bases and J 7 bases, leaving 8 bases between the germline ends. The CDR3 has 11 amino acids. The CDR3 DNA follows: TGTGCCAGCAGCCCTCTTGTTGGCTACACCTTC. This gives the protein CASSPLVGYTF.

This clonotype was detected a few times. The CDR3 protein is CASRRTGGTGTQYF. The CDR3 DNA reads as TGTGCCAGCAGACGGACCGGGGGCACGGGGACCCAGTACTTC. The rearrangement links TRBV6-5 to TRBJ2-1; D tentatively fits TRBD1 or TRBD2 (6 bases each). The J call could be wrong; TRBJ2-5 is a better fit for the DNA end. Germline values: CDR1 MNHEY, CDR2 SVGAGI. The CDR3 is made up of 14 amino acids.

This sequence joins TRBV12-3 or TRBV12-4 and TRBJ1-2, with a weak D call TRBD1 (6 bases). V was cut by 6 bases and J by 3 bases, with 14 bases left in between. The CDR3 is made up of 14 amino acids. CDR3 nucleotide sequence: TGTGCCAGCAGCCCCCCAGGGGTTCACTATGGCTACACCTTC. This codes for CASSPPGVHYGYTF.

The V call is TRBV4-1, the J call TRBJ2-1; 11 bases fit TRBD1. V dropped 3 bases and J dropped 4; count of bases not matched to a gene: 5. CDR3 length: 16 residues. Per the germline V gene, CDR1 is MGHRA and CDR2 is YSYEKL. The CDR3 DNA follows: TGCGCCAGCAGCCAGTCCGGGGACAGGGGGTACAATGAGCAGTTCTTC. Translated: CASSQSGDRGYNEQFF.